This is a list of T cell receptor beta chains from one sample in a study of T cell changes during pregnancy in multiple sclerosis. Sequencing used immunoSEQ multiplex PCR; TCRdb keeps in-frame clones, though not all of them. The sample includes some 80,000 clones, about 95% of them seen just once. Here the sequenced sample was peripheral blood, taken in the third trimester of pregnancy. The receptor source for this set is a female donor with multiple sclerosis, enrolled in a pregnancy study. Both conserved end residues are part of each CDR3. D genes are given only for firm matches. Some rows mark clone size as missing; the rest say once, few, many or name a class of expanded clone.

>NA|TRBJ2-7|NA|TRBV19
CASSPTGTGEQYF
TGTGCCAGTAGTCCCACAGGGACGGGGGAGCAGTACTTC
>NA|TRBJ2-1|NA|TRBV9
CASSVVGDNEQFF
TGTGCCAGCAGCGTAGTTGGAGACAATGAGCAGTTCTTC
>NA|TRBJ2-7|NA|TRBV10-2
CASLQGSGEQYF
TGCGCCAGCCTTCAGGGGAGCGGCGAGCAGTACTTC
>NA|TRBJ1-1|NA|TRBV19
CASSLPDSIAEAFF
TGTGCCAGTAGTCTCCCGGACAGTATAGCTGAAGCTTTCTTT
>TRBD1|TRBJ2-5|once|TRBV14
CASSQGQGRGVTQYF
TGTGCCAGCAGCCAAGGACAGGGGAGAGGGGTGACCCAGTACTTC
>TRBD1|TRBJ2-5|NA|TRBV6-5
CASSMGTGAGETQYF
TGTGCCAGCAGTATGGGGACAGGGGCAGGGGAGACCCAGTACTTC
>NA|TRBJ1-3|NA|TRBV30
CAWRPGGNTIYF
TGTGCCTGGAGGCCCGGCGGGAACACCATATATTTT
>NA|TRBJ2-7|NA|TRBV30
CAWSHRVSYEQYF
TGTGCCTGGAGTCACCGGGTCTCCTACGAGCAGTACTTC
>NA|TRBJ1-1|NA|TRBV2
CASTHGVGNTEAFF
TGTGCCAGCACCCACGGGGTTGGGAACACTGAAGCTTTCTTT
>TRBD1|TRBJ1-5|NA|TRBV6-5
CASSYYGTGKDQPQHF
TGTGCCAGCAGTTACTATGGGACAGGGAAAGATCAGCCCCAGCATTTT
>NA|TRBJ2-2|NA|TRBV10-3
CAIRTDNTGELFF
TGTGCCATACGGACAGATAACACCGGGGAGCTGTTTTTT
>NA|TRBJ1-1|once|TRBV2
CASSPHGQNTEAFF
TGTGCCAGCAGTCCCCACGGACAGAACACTGAAGCTTTCTTT
>NA|TRBJ1-4|NA|TRBV6-1
CASSERGIRNEKLFF
TGTGCCAGCAGTGAGAGAGGAATCCGTAATGAAAAACTGTTTTTT
>NA|TRBJ1-5|NA|TRBV6-6
CASSSRGQPQHF
TGTGCCAGCAGTTCCAGGGGTCAGCCCCAGCATTTT
>NA|TRBJ1-2|NA|TRBV6-5
CASSDAPTGISYTF
TGTGCCAGCAGTGACGCCCCCACAGGGATCAGCTACACCTTC
>NA|TRBJ2-2|NA|TRBV4-2
CASTGEAGELFF
TGTGCCAGCACCGGGGAAGCCGGGGAGCTGTTTTTT
>TRBD1|TRBJ1-5|NA|TRBV2
CASSSTGGAGNQPQHF
TGTGCCAGCAGCTCGACAGGGGGCGCGGGCAATCAGCCCCAGCATTTT
>NA|TRBJ2-1|once|TRBV11-2
CASIKRDSSSYNEQFF
TGTGCCAGCATCAAAAGGGACTCCAGCTCCTACAATGAGCAGTTCTTC
>NA|TRBJ1-2|NA|TRBV5-1
CASSLGTGNYGYTF
TGCGCCAGCAGCTTGGGAACAGGAAACTATGGCTACACCTTC
>TRBD1|TRBJ2-2|NA|TRBV27
CASMTGGWAGELFF
TGTGCCAGCATGACAGGGGGCTGGGCCGGGGAGCTGTTTTTT
>NA|TRBJ2-1|NA|TRBV11-2
CASSPGQSYNEQFF
TGTGCCAGCAGCCCTGGACAGTCCTACAATGAGCAGTTCTTC
>TRBD1|TRBJ1-1|NA|TRBV18
CASSTGQGWRTEAFF
TGTGCCAGCTCAACGGGACAGGGGTGGAGGACTGAAGCTTTCTTT
>NA|TRBJ1-1|once|TRBV27
CASSLGSGANTEAFF
TGTGCCAGCAGTTTGGGGAGTGGAGCGAACACTGAAGCTTTCTTT
>TRBD1|TRBJ1-2|NA|TRBV11-2
CASSSPRDRGYTF
TGTGCCAGCAGCTCTCCAAGGGACAGAGGCTACACCTTC
>NA|TRBJ1-2|NA|TRBV10-3
CAISPPGDYGYTF
TGTGCCATCAGCCCACCCGGGGACTATGGCTACACCTTC
>NA|TRBJ1-6|NA|TRBV15
CATSRDSQAAYNSPLHF
TGTGCCACCAGCAGAGATTCCCAGGCAGCCTATAATTCACCCCTCCACTTT
>NA|TRBJ1-2|NA|TRBV6-1
CASRQPSVYGYTF
TGTGCCAGCAGACAACCTTCAGTCTATGGCTACACCTTC
>NA|TRBJ2-1|NA|TRBV5-1
CASREGYNEQFF
TGCGCCAGCAGGGAGGGATACAATGAGCAGTTCTTC
>NA|TRBJ2-1|NA|TRBV19
CASTPNPYNEQFF
TGTGCCAGTACCCCTAACCCCTACAATGAGCAGTTCTTC
>NA|TRBJ2-1|NA|TRBV7-9
CASSPFDRINYNEQFF
TGTGCCAGCAGCCCCTTCGACAGAATAAACTACAATGAGCAGTTCTTC
>NA|TRBJ1-2|NA|TRBV6-5
CASSWGVDGYGYTF
TGTGCCAGCAGTTGGGGGGTGGACGGCTATGGCTACACCTTC
>NA|TRBJ2-1|NA|TRBV18
CASSPSVNEQFF
TGTGCCAGCTCACCTAGCGTAAATGAGCAGTTCTTC
>TRBD1|TRBJ1-6|few|TRBV6-4
CASRSQGNSPLHF
TGTGCCAGCAGGTCACAGGGGAATTCACCCCTCCACTTT
>NA|TRBJ1-2|NA|TRBV13
CASSSFLVSPVNGYTF
TGTGCCAGCAGCTCCTTCCTGGTAAGCCCCGTGAATGGCTACACCTTC
>NA|TRBJ1-4|NA|TRBV27
CASSLSQYEIDEKLFF
TGTGCCAGCAGTTTATCGCAATATGAAATAGATGAAAAACTGTTTTTT
>TRBD1|TRBJ2-7|NA|TRBV18
CASSSLPGQSSYEQYF
TGTGCCAGCTCATCGCTTCCGGGACAGAGCTCCTACGAGCAGTACTTC
>NA|TRBJ2-7|NA|TRBV5-4
CASSLPGYEQYF
TGTGCCAGCAGCTTGCCAGGCTACGAGCAGTACTTC
>TRBD1|TRBJ2-2|NA|TRBV7-3
CASSSRDRNTGELFF
TGTGCCAGCAGCTCCCGGGACAGAAACACCGGGGAGCTGTTTTTT
>TRBD1|TRBJ1-6|once|TRBV6-1
CASSEGQGFSPLHF
TGTGCCAGCAGTGAAGGACAGGGATTCTCACCCCTCCACTTT
>TRBD1|TRBJ1-2|NA|TRBV9
CASSAGQGPYPPGYTF
TGTGCCAGCAGCGCCGGACAGGGGCCTTATCCCCCTGGCTACACCTTC
>NA|TRBJ1-4|NA|TRBV6-5
CASSYSGRLGEKLFF
TGTGCCAGCAGTTACTCGGGGAGGTTGGGTGAAAAACTGTTTTTT
>NA|TRBJ2-3|NA|TRBV5-1
CASSLDLQEDTQYF
TGCGCCAGCAGCTTGGACCTCCAGGAAGATACGCAGTATTTT
>TRBD1|TRBJ1-6|NA|TRBV30
CACSPGDRDSPLHF
TGTGCCTGTTCACCTGGGGACAGGGATTCACCCCTCCACTTT
>NA|TRBJ1-1|NA|TRBV7-2
CASSPRVNTEAFF
TGTGCCAGCAGCCCCAGGGTGAACACTGAAGCTTTCTTT